The present entry profiles one TCR beta chain with its context. This sample was included in a study of blood T cell repertoires in COVID-19. Study overall: Collection of acute and convalescent COVID-19 samples took place in the United States, Italy and Spain. T cells, B-cell-depleted T cells, or PBMCs provided the cDNA or gDNA that served as material.

Per the study methods: Cell counts per sample came from amplifying reference gene primers. The protocol was immunoSEQ multiplex PCR, while the TCRdb copy is restricted to in-frame clones and leaves out a portion. V, J and clone size reflect that table, while D and trimming were determined from the DNA. Found here are nearly 95,000 clones, more than 65% of them singletons; the top ten hold roughly 15%. The germline V and J ends were trimmed by 10 bases and 4 bases, with 13 bases remaining between them. CDR1 is WSHSY, CDR2 SAAADI, per germline. This CDR3 region has 13 residues. This TCR was recovered from a human donor in a cohort sampled during active COVID-19. Source material: peripheral blood. The chain uses TRBV10-2 and TRBJ2-2; the D gene is possibly TRBD1 (5 bases). CDR3 bases: TGCGCCATACAATGGGGCGGCACCGGGGAGCTGTTTTTT. Protein product: CAIQWGGTGELFF.